The 15 T cell receptor beta chains below all came from one sample that was sequenced in a study of blood T cell repertoires in COVID-19. Repertoires were generated with immunoSEQ multiplex PCR, while TCRdb's copy carries only in-frame clones and drops some. Altogether fewer than 200,000 clones are present, under 85% being singletons, with the ten largest covering approximately 7.1%. Sequenced material: peripheral blood. The receptors come from a human donor in a cohort sampled during active COVID-19.

The J gene is TRBJ1-6, the V gene TRBV25-1; 8 bases agree with TRBD1. After removal of 6 bases from V and 0 bases from J, the junction contained 7 bases not matched to a gene. This CDR3 comprises 17 residues. Germline V gene data show CDR1 as MGHDK and CDR2 as SYGVNS. This CDR3 reads CASSGQGRSSYNSPLHF. The DNA for the CDR3 is TGTGCCAGCAGCGGACAGGGAAGGAGCTCCTATAATTCACCCCTCCACTTT.

A word on this clone: The same CDR3 can be traced to other DNA sequences in this sample. V is TRBV5-4 and J is TRBJ2-1; the match to TRBD2 covers 11 bases. V lost 2 bases, J lost 4 bases, and 2 bases stayed unmatched. Germline loops: CDR1 SGHNT, CDR2 YYREEE (reference sequence). CDR3 size: 15 residues. For the CDR3, the DNA is TGTGCCAGCAGCTTCGGGACTAGCGGATACAATGAGCAGTTCTTC. Protein product: CASSFGTSGYNEQFF.

This chain connects TRBV18 to TRBJ2-1, with D unclear. Germline CDR1 reads KGHSH; CDR2 reads LQKENI. CDR3 length: 14 amino acids. The V gene lost 0 bases and the J gene lost 4 bases, with 7 bases spanning the gap. The DNA for the CDR3 is TGTGCCAGCTCACCACCTGTCAGATACAATGAGCAGTTCTTC. Translated: CASSPPVRYNEQFF.

This chain joins TRBV2 and TRBJ1-5; D remains unclear. Trimming removed 6 bases from V and 2 bases from J, with 5 bases in between. The CDR3 runs 12 residues. Per germline, CDR1 SNHLY and CDR2 FYNNEI. CDR3 coding DNA: TGTGCCAGCAGAACGGGCAATCAGCCCCAGCATTTT. Translating it yields CASRTGNQPQHF.

The V gene is TRBV18, the J gene TRBJ2-5; TRBD1 might be the D (6 bases). Germline V CDR1 and CDR2: KGHSH, LQKENI. The CDR3 totals 13 residues. V lost 6 bases and J lost 1, with 9 bases in between. CDR3 bases: TGTGCCAGCTCCTCAGGGGCCCAAGAGACCCAGTACTTC. Amino acids: CASSSGAQETQYF.

The chain uses TRBV7-9 and TRBJ1-5; D ambiguous. V was shortened by 5 bases and J by 2 bases, with 4 bases between the two germline ends. The CDR3 is 12 residues long. Germline lookup yields CDR1 SEHNR and CDR2 FQNEAQ (reference sequence). The CDR3 loop reads CASSPGNQPQHF. The CDR3 region has the DNA TGTGCCAGCAGCCCAGGCAATCAGCCCCAGCATTTT. Full variable domain (outside the CDR3, taken from reference TRBV7-9 and TRBJ1-5): DTGVSQNPRHKITKRGQNVTFRCDPISEHNRLYWYRQTLGQGPEFLTYFQNEAQLEKSRLLSDRFSAERPKGSFSTLEIQRTEQGDSAMYLCASSPGNQPQHFGDGTRLSIL.

The genes are TRBV29-1 and TRBJ1-1; 7 positions agree with TRBD1. Germline V gene data show CDR1 as SQVTM and CDR2 as ANQGSEA. J gave up 4 bases and V 4 bases, and 6 bases lay outside the gene matches. This CDR3 has 13 residues. The CDR3 sequence: CSVVGGESTEAFF. The CDR3, as DNA: TGCAGCGTTGTAGGGGGCGAAAGCACTGAAGCTTTCTTT.

The J gene is TRBJ2-7, the V gene TRBV24-1; 7 nucleotides match TRBD1. Trimming took 3 bases from V and 9 from J; bases not matched to a gene: 4. Germline-derived CDR1 and CDR2 are KGHDR and SFDVKD. The CDR3 loop spans 12 amino acids. In DNA form, the CDR3 reads TGTGCCACCAGTGATAGCAGGGGGACGCAGTACTTC. Amino acid sequence: CATSDSRGTQYF.

The chain uses TRBV11-1 and TRBJ1-1; D gene uncertain. CDR1 SGHAT and CDR2 FQDESV come from the germline V gene (reference sequence). CDR3 length: 13 amino acids. V was pared by 4 bases and J by 10 bases, with 16 bases between. As DNA, the CDR3 is TGTGCCAGCAGCTCCGGGTCCCTCTTTCGAGCTTTCTTT. It specifies CASSSGSLFRAFF.

The chain joins TRBV29-1 to TRBJ1-2; D not resolved. Germline loops: CDR1 SQVTM, CDR2 ANQGSEA. V lost 5 bases and J 3 bases, leaving 7 bases between the germline ends. The CDR3 runs 11 residues. The CDR3 DNA is TGCAGCGTTTCAGAAGACTATGGCTACACCTTC. Amino acids: CSVSEDYGYTF.

This chain connects TRBV5-5 to TRBJ1-1, with D uncertain. The V end lost 4 bases, the J end lost 1 base, and 11 bases lay between the germline ends. CDR1 SGHKS and CDR2 YYEKEE come from the germline V gene (reference sequence). This CDR3 has 14 amino acids. CDR3 nucleotides: TGTGCCAGCAGCCGCGGGTCGCAGAACACTGAAGCTTTCTTT. Protein: CASSRGSQNTEAFF.

V is TRBV5-1 and J is TRBJ1-5, with no clear D. The V and J ends lost 0 bases and 5 bases respectively, with 6 bases between them. The CDR3 is 13 amino acids. Germline V gives CDR1 SGHRS, CDR2 YFSETQ. The CDR3 region has the DNA TGCGCCAGCAGCTTGGGTGCGGATCAGCCCCAGCATTTT. Translated, it gives CASSLGADQPQHF. The full variable domain, with the rest looked up from reference TRBV5-1 and TRBJ1-5, is KAGVTQTPRYLIKTRGQQVTLSCSPISGHRSVSWYQQTPGQGLQFLFEYFSETQRNKGNFPGRFSGRQFSNSRSEMNVSTLELGDSALYLCASSLGADQPQHFGDGTRLSIL.

The chain is built from TRBV6-2 or TRBV6-3 and TRBJ2-3; TRBD2 is a possible D gene (5 bases). Trimming shortened V by 5 bases and J by 6 bases, and 15 bases separated the two germline ends. Germline V gene lookup returns CDR1 MNHEY and CDR2 SVGEGT. The CDR3 totals 14 residues. The CDR3 reads CASSRGNRRDTQYF. The CDR3, as DNA: TGTGCCAGCAGTAGAGGGAACCGGAGGGATACGCAGTATTTT.

For the CDR3, the DNA is TGTGCCAGCAGCTTAGGGCGGGGGGGCCGCAGATTGTTAGAGACCCAGTACTTC. Protein: CASSLGRGGRRLLETQYF. The rearrangement joins TRBV5-4 to TRBJ2-5; 9 bases align to TRBD2. The CDR3 covers 18 residues. Germline CDR1 is SGHNT and CDR2 is YYREEE (reference sequence). J gave up 4 bases and V 2 bases, and 15 bases lay outside the gene matches.

The chain carries TRBV6-5 and TRBJ2-1, with D uncertain. Trimming shortened V by 4 bases and J by 8 bases, and 21 bases separated the two germline ends. Germline CDR1 reads MNHEY; CDR2 reads SVGAGI. The CDR3 is 16 residues long. CDR3 in amino acids: CASSSLPRPNLDEQFF. The CDR3, as DNA: TGTGCCAGCAGTTCCCTTCCGCGTCCGAATTTGGATGAGCAGTTCTTC.